This TCR beta chain appears in the sequencing data of a study of blood T cell repertoires in COVID-19. Whole-study context: T cells, B-cell-depleted T cells, or PBMCs provided the cDNA or gDNA that served as material.

V lost 3 bases to trimming and J lost 7 bases; unmatched junction nucleotides: 2. The germline CDR1 and CDR2 sequences are LNHNV and YYDKDF (reference sequence). The CDR3 spans 14 residues. TCRdb keeps only in-frame clones here, not all; method: immunoSEQ multiplex PCR. The sample gives some 120,000 clones, 82% of which show up once; roughly 7.9% is in the top ten. The clonotype comes from a man aged 65 to 85 with acute or convalescent COVID-19. Sequencing used peripheral blood. The rearrangement uses TRBV15 and TRBJ1-4, with 10 bases matching TRBD1. CDR3 DNA sequence: TGTGCCACCAGCAGGACAGGGGGCGGTGAAAAACTGTTTTTT. Protein: CATSRTGGGEKLFF.